One and the same sample provided the 16 T cell receptor beta chains below, sequenced in a study of tumor-infiltrating lymphocytes in primary liver carcinoma. Priming with a constant-region primer yielded TCR beta cDNA from roughly 0.45 ug total RNA. Three nested multiplex PCR rounds, a slightly modified ARM-PCR method, built the TCR beta libraries. Both of the initial two PCR rounds ran for roughly 10 cycles and employed TRBV1-TRBV30 forward primers alongside a C-beta reverse primer. TCRdb itself ran the multiplex PCR reads through MiXCR, one entry per CDR3 protein. The repertoire holds under 200,000 distinct CDR3 sequences, approximately 65% seen once, with 5.5% to 9% in the top ten. The authors took blood RNA from unsorted whole blood and also extracted germline DNA. Sequencing was done on a sample of peripheral blood. These receptors all come from a woman aged 55-69 years with primary liver carcinoma and hepatitis B virus infection.

The CDR3 region has the DNA TGTGCCAGCAACCATGAGTCAGGGGGAGGAAACACCATATATTTT. Its translation is CASNHESGGGNTIYF. This chain links TRBV4-2 with TRBJ1-3, with TRBD1 matching over 7 bases. V lost 7 bases and J lost 4; bases outside the gene matches: 10. Germline V CDR1 and CDR2: LGHNA, YNFKEQ. The CDR3 is made up of 15 amino acids.

This clonotype was detected only a few times. This chain's CDR3 is CASSPLGIASGTSDTQYF. Written as DNA, the CDR3 is TGTGCCAGTTCTCCCCTAGGTATCGCTAGCGGGACGTCAGATACGCAGTATTTT. The chain carries TRBV28 and TRBJ2-3, with 9 bases aligning to TRBD2. From germline, CDR1 is MDHEN and CDR2 SYDVKM. The CDR3 consists of 18 residues. V was clipped by 9 bases and J by 4 bases; unmatched bases: 20.

This clonotype was observed at least ten times. V gene TRBV6-5 combines with J gene TRBJ2-5; TRBD1 matches 9 bases. The CDR3 is 15 amino acids. J was trimmed by 5 bases and V by 3 bases; bases with no gene match: 7. Germline-derived CDR1 and CDR2 are MNHEY and SVGAGI. The CDR3 DNA reads as TGTGCCAGCAGTTATACAGGGGGCGGTGGGGAGACCCAGTACTTC. The encoded protein is CASSYTGGGGETQYF.

This clonotype was counted at least ten times. The genes are TRBV6-1 and TRBJ2-5; D remains unclear. Deletions cut 4 bases from V and 1 base from J, with 16 bases between. Germline V gene data show CDR1 as MNHNS and CDR2 as SASEGT. The CDR3 loop spans 16 amino acids. The CDR3 DNA reads TGTGCCAGCAGTGCAATATTTAGGTTCCCCCAAGAGACCCAGTACTTC. It yields the protein CASSAIFRFPQETQYF.

The sample holds many counts of this clonotype. This rearrangement joins TRBV6-2 or TRBV6-3 to TRBJ2-4, with D perhaps matching TRBD1 (6 bases). This CDR3 is 15 amino acids long. Trimming left V 6 bases short and J 2 bases short, with 14 bases between. Looked up from germline, CDR1 is MNHEY and CDR2 is SVGEGT. DNA of the CDR3: TGTGCCAGCAGGCAACAGGGCCAAACCAAAAACATTCAGTACTTC. It translates to CASRQQGQTKNIQYF.

This clonotype was observed a handful of times. The gene calls are TRBV2 and TRBJ1-2; a possible D gene is TRBD1 (6 bases). Deletions cut 6 bases from V and 6 bases from J, with 11 bases between. CDR3 size: 12 residues. The germline CDR1 and CDR2 sequences are SNHLY and FYNNEI. CDR3 sequence reads: CASSETGHGYTF. The CDR3 DNA follows: TGTGCCAGCAGCGAGACAGGCCATGGCTACACCTTC.

Turning to this clonotype: Since no conserved phenylalanine or tryptophan closes the CDR3, a read error is the likely cause. J is TRBJ1-4 and V is TRBV5-1, with TRBD1 matching 7 bases. V trimming: 0 bases; J trimming: 4 bases; junction bases outside the gene matches: 3. The CDR3 totals 15 residues. From germline, CDR1 is SGHRS and CDR2 YFSETQ. DNA for the CDR3: TGCGCCAGCAGCTTGGGGACAGGAGATAATGAAAAACTGTTTTAT. Translated, it gives CASSLGTGDNEKLFY.

A remark on this clonotype: A read error may explain this, as a much larger clone is one base away. The rearrangement uses TRBV7-9 and TRBJ2-3; TRBD2 matches at 7 bases. The CDR3 is 15 residues long. Trimming at V came to 5 bases and at J to 2 bases, leaving 7 bases not matched to a gene. CDR1 is SEHNR, CDR2 FQNEAQ, per germline (reference sequence). CDR3 nucleotides: TGTGCCAGCAGCCATCCTAGCGGCAACACAGATACGCAGTATTTT. Its protein is CASSHPSGNTDTQYF.

In the case of this clonotype: Since a much larger clone is just one base distant, this may be a read error. The chain couples TRBV6-2 or TRBV6-3 to TRBJ1-1; possible D gene TRBD1, 5 bases. The CDR3 is 15 amino acids. Germline CDR1 MNHEY, CDR2 SVGEGT. CDR3 in DNA: TGTGCCATCAGTTATTCAGGGTCGAGGGGCACTGAAGCTTTCTTT. Its translation is CAISYSGSRGTEAFF.

This clonotype came up a few times. The chain recombines TRBV5-1 with TRBJ2-6; D ambiguous. V shed 3 bases and J shed 0 bases, with 10 bases lying between them. Germline CDR1 is SGHRS and CDR2 is YFSETQ. The CDR3 spans 16 residues. The CDR3, as DNA: TGCGCCAGCAGCTGGTCAGGAAGCTCTGGGGCCAACGTCCTGACTTTC. Its translation: CASSWSGSSGANVLTF.

The chain couples TRBV11-1 to TRBJ2-5; the D gene is possibly TRBD1 (6 bases). This CDR3 comprises 14 residues. The V end lost 2 bases, the J end lost 2 bases, and 9 bases lay between the germline ends. CDR1 is SGHAT, CDR2 FQDESV, per germline (reference sequence). The CDR3 DNA reads as TGTGCCAGCAGCTTATCTACAGGGCAAGAGACCCAGTACTTC. Translated, it gives CASSLSTGQETQYF. Supplemented by reference TRBV11-1 and TRBJ2-5, the full variable domain reads EAEVAQSPRYKITEKSQAVAFWCDPISGHATLYWYRQILGQGPELLVQFQDESVVDDSQLPKDRFSAERLKGVDSTLKIQPAELGDSAMYLCASSLSTGQETQYFGPGTRLLVL.

This clonotype came up a few times. The chain couples TRBV29-1 to TRBJ2-2, with 7 bases matching TRBD2. Germline V gene lookup returns CDR1 SQVTM and CDR2 ANQGSEA. Trimming cost V 7 bases and J 7 bases; bases outside gene matches: 6. The CDR3 consists of 12 residues. CDR3 residues: CSGGEGVGELFF. The DNA of the CDR3 is TGCAGCGGTGGGGAGGGCGTCGGGGAGCTGTTTTTT.

This clonotype was seen once. At one of its ends the junction is not consistent with the germline gene, which may arise from a read error. The chain employs TRBV28 and TRBJ1-3; D not certain. CDR1 is MDHEN, CDR2 SYDVKM, per germline. The CDR3 is made up of 14 amino acids. The CDR3 nucleotides are TGTGCCAGCAGTTTGTACATCTCTGGAATCACCATATATTTT. Translating it yields CASSLYISGITIYF.

This clonotype was seen just once. This chain links TRBV6-5 with TRBJ2-1; 9 positions agree with TRBD1. CDR1 is MNHEY and CDR2 is SVGAGI in the germline V gene. The V gene end was trimmed by 11 bases and the J gene end by 0 bases; junction bases not matched to a gene: 14. This CDR3 region has 17 residues. The chain's CDR3 is CACKSGQGTPSYNEQFF. Written as DNA, the CDR3 is TGTGCCTGCAAGTCGGGACAGGGCACACCCTCCTACAATGAGCAGTTCTTC.

V is TRBV5-5 and J is TRBJ2-5; D may correspond to TRBD1 or TRBD2 (5 bases each). This CDR3 has 15 amino acids. Trimming stripped 3 bases from V and 3 bases from J, with 15 bases between. In germline, CDR1 is SGHKS, CDR2 YYEKEE (reference sequence). CDR3 bases: TGTGCCAGCAGCTCTGGGACCATGGGGGAAGAGACCCAGTACTTC. Amino acids: CASSSGTMGEETQYF.

This clonotype was seen at least ten times. The rearrangement links TRBV4-1 to TRBJ2-7, with 7 bases that match TRBD2. CDR1 and CDR2 from the germline V gene are MGHRA and YSYEKL. The CDR3 contains 13 residues. V dropped 4 bases and J dropped 6; count of bases not matched to a gene: 6. CDR3 region: CASSPTSSSEQYF. In DNA, the CDR3 is TGCGCCAGCAGCCCGACTAGCTCAAGCGAGCAGTACTTC.